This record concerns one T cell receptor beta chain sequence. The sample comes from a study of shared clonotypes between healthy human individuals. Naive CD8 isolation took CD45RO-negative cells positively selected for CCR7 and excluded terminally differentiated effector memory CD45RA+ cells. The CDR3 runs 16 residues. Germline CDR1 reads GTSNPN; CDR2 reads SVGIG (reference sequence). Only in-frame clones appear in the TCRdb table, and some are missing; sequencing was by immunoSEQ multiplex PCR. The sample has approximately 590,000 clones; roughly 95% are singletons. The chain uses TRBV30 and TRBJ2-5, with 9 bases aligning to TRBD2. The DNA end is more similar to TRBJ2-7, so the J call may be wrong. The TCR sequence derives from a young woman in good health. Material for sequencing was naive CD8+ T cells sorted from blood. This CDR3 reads CAWSVAGGDLLNEQYF. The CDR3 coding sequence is TGTGCCTGGAGTGTGGCGGGAGGGGACCTTTTAAACGAGCAGTACTTC.